This T cell receptor beta chain appears in the sequencing data of a study of cytomegalovirus exposure and HLA in healthy donors. For the study at large: An earlier analysis identified 95 million to 120 million unique TCR beta sequences in about 180 million T cells. Researchers found that roughly 81% of over 350 genotyped donors fell within the Caucasian-associated ancestry cluster. Broader study findings: Researchers catalogued roughly 170 TCR beta chains as cytomegalovirus-associated.

The CDR3 length is 14 residues. Germline CDR1 MNHNY, CDR2 SVGAGI (reference sequence). The junction had 7 bases not matched to a gene; V was cut back by 8 bases and J by 0 bases. PCR employed 60 Vbeta and 13 Jbeta primers. Sequencing used immunoSEQ multiplex PCR; TCRdb keeps in-frame clones, though not all of them. Of around 210,000 clones in the sample, just under 80% were seen once. As for this clone: No antigen is known for it.

Sequencing input: PBMCs. This chain joins TRBV6-6 and TRBJ2-7; 7 nucleotides align to TRBD2. This sequence was found in a boy aged 5-17 years in good health and CMV-seronegative. CDR3: CASRERDSSYEQYF. The DNA of the CDR3 is TGTGCCAGCCGCGAGCGGGATAGCTCCTACGAGCAGTACTTC.